This T cell receptor (beta chain) was recorded in a study of early T cells in non-severe SARS-CoV-2 infection (dated by TCRdb to the early 2020s). Looking at the study overall: Bulk RNA from unsorted whole blood was used for TCR sequencing, so alpha and beta chains could not be paired.

Only a few counts were recorded for this clonotype. Which antigen it targets is not known. No clone much larger than this one lies a single base away; base qualities are absent. Library prep was done by 5' RACE. The instrument given in TCRdb is NextSeq 500. To correct for sequencing error and PCR bias, the TCR library protocol tagged individual cDNA molecules with unique molecular identifiers. Both TCR alpha and beta chains were sequenced, and tight co-correlation was observed between alpha and beta sequence abundances in each sample. From the authors' description of their analysis: V gene, J gene and CDR3 annotation of TCR sequences was performed with Decombinator V4. TCRs were defined as expanded if a significant change between any two time points was detected under a Poisson model with p below 0.0001. Abundances of TCRs were expressed as counts per million after normalisation to the total number of TCRs sequenced in each sample. A search of VDJdb, accessed on 1 November 2021, was run for TCRs annotated to CMV, EBV and SARS-CoV-2, with TCRs annotated for multiple antigens excluded. Using fastp trimming at Q25 and MiXCR clonotype assembly, TCRdb reanalyzed the public sequencing data and kept in-frame beta chains. Entries are consolidated by CDR3 protein sequence, retaining the most common genes and DNA. These V and J calls rely on TCRdb rather than the paper's analysis. The sample profile shows around 77,000 distinct CDR3 sequences; more than 10% of them were found once. In total, the top ten clones hold 15% to 18% of the sample.

Study-level results and caveats: Matching against VDJdb was skewed toward anti-spike CD8 responses, likely underestimated virus-specific expansions, and missed private and CD4 specificities.

The study was a case-control design nested within a healthcare worker cohort in London, UK, with weekly nasopharyngeal swab PCR tests and blood sampling. Healthcare workers were recruited during the week of the UK lockdown, between 23 and 31 March 2020, and followed weekly for up to roughly 15 weeks. Here the sequenced sample was whole blood, taken at baseline. This clonotype was obtained from an adult who was a healthcare worker with PCR-confirmed SARS-CoV-2 infection or an uninfected control (not recorded which). The donor label of this sample is uncertain.

The DNA reads TGTGCCAGCAGCTTAGTAACAGGCACAGATACGCAGTATTTT. This is translated as CASSLVTGTDTQYF. The rearranged segments are TRBV7-9 and TRBJ2-3; there is no confident call for the D gene. Measured from the cysteine to the phenylalanine, the CDR3 is 14 residues long. Only the CDR3 region is kept as DNA, spanning 42 bases read in frame from base 1. Trimming at the junction amounts to 1 base on V and 1 base on J, and the germline ends lie 6 bases apart. CDR1 and CDR2 were assigned from the germline V gene (reference sequence) as SEHNR and FQNEAQ.